A selection of T cell receptor beta chains follows, all from one sample in a study of cytomegalovirus exposure and HLA in healthy donors. Measured with immunoSEQ multiplex PCR; TCRdb has only the in-frame clones, and not every one. Among about 190,000 clones listed, around 84% were seen once. The sample was PBMCs. The source of these receptors is a woman in her late teens or twenties in good health and CMV-seronegative. CDR3s include the opening cysteine and the closing phenylalanine or tryptophan.

V: TRBV4-1; CDR3: CASSQDPGTGAYNEQFF
V: TRBV19; CDR3: CASSTPGEGRNTEAFF
V: TRBV30; CDR3: CAWSRRGPGTDTQYF
V: TRBV7-6; CDR3: CASSLRPLAGGLYEQYF
V: TRBV5-4; CDR3: CASSLAGVLGYTF
V: TRBV7-3; CDR3: CASRVWAGDTGELFF
V: TRBV5-6; CDR3: CASSLRFAGGHNEQFF
V: TRBV29-1; CDR3: CSVVLGTTSSGANVLTF
V: TRBV7-2; CDR3: CASSLAPTAPLHF
V: TRBV6-4; CDR3: CASSAGTGYNEQFF
V: TRBV11-3; CDR3: CASSFGENYGYTF
V: TRBV13; CDR3: CASSRTGFEQFF
V: TRBV18; CDR3: CASSPRTGTEAFF
V: TRBV19; CDR3: CASRRQDSGANVLTF
V: TRBV5-6; CDR3: CASSVDRVEETQYF
V: TRBV19; CDR3: CASSMAGGTYNEQFF
V: TRBV9; CDR3: CASSVDHATNEKLFF
V: TRBV29-1; CDR3: CSVVRQENTEAFF
V: TRBV6-1; CDR3: CASSMGSGSNQPQHF
V: TRBV11-2; CDR3: CASSLGQGGLLFF
V: TRBV19; CDR3: CASSNRGSGNTIYF
V: TRBV6-6; CDR3: CASSPGGTQANQPQHF
V: TRBV27; CDR3: CASKYKTGSNQPQHF
V: TRBV5-1; CDR3: CASSLGDPDQPQHF
V: TRBV11-2; CDR3: CASSFRGRLTTDTQYF
V: TRBV28; CDR3: CASKRGGHGSYEQYF
V: TRBV7-2; CDR3: CASSSLRGSPLHF
V: TRBV7-3; CDR3: CASKMTDYNTEAFF
V: TRBV5-4; CDR3: CASSFSGSSSYEQYF
V: TRBV5-1; CDR3: CASSLVLAPHVYNEQFF
V: TRBV4-2; CDR3: CASSQVGRLSAYEQYF
V: TRBV5-6; CDR3: CATRGRGAEAFF
V: TRBV7-6; CDR3: CASSPPGGTYNEQFF
V: TRBV19; CDR3: CASSKGATYEQYF